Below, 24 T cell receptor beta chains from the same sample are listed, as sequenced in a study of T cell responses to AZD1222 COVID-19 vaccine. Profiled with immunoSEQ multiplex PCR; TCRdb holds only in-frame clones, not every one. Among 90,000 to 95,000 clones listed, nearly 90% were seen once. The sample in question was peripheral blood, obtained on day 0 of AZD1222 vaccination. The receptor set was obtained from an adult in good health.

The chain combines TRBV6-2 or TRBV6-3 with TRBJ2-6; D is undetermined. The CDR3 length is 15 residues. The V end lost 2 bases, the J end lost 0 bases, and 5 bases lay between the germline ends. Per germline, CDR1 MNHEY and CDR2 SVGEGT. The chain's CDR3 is CASSYDNSGANVLTF. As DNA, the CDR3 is TGTGCCAGCAGTTACGACAACTCTGGGGCCAACGTCCTGACTTTC.

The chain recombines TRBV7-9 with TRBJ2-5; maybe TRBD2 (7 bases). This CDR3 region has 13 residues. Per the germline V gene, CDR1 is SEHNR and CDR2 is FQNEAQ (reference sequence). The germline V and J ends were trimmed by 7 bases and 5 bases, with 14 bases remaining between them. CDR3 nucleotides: TGTGCCAGCACCCGGGGGGCGGGTGAGACCCAGTACTTC. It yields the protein CASTRGAGETQYF.

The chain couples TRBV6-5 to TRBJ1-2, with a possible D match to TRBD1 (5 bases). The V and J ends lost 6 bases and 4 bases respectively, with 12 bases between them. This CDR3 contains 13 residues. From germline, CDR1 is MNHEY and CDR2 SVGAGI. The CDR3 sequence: CASRATGVYGYTF. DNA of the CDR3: TGTGCCAGCAGGGCAACAGGTGTCTATGGCTACACCTTC.

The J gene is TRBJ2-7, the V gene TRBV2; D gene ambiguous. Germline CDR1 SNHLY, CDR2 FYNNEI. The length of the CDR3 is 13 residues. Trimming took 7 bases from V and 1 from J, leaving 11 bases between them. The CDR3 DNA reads TGTGCCAGCATATCGGTGGGTTCCTACGAGCAGTACTTC. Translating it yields CASISVGSYEQYF.

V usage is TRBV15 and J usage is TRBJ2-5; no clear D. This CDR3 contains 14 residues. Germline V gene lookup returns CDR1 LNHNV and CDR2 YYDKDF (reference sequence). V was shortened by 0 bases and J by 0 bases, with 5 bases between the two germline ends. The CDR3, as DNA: TGTGCCACCAGCAGAGATAAGTACCAAGAGACCCAGTACTTC. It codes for CATSRDKYQETQYF.

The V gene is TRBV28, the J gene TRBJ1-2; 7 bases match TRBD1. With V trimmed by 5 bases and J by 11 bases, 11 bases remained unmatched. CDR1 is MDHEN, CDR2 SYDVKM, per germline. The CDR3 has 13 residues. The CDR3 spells CASSSTGARWYTF. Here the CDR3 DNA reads TGTGCCAGCAGTAGCACAGGGGCCCGGTGGTACACCTTC.

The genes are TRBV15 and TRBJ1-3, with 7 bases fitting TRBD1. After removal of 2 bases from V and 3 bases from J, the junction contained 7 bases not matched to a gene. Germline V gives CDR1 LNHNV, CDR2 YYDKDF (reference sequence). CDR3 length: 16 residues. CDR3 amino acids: CATSRPTGTDGNTIYF. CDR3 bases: TGTGCCACCAGCAGACCTACCGGGACAGATGGAAACACCATATATTTT.

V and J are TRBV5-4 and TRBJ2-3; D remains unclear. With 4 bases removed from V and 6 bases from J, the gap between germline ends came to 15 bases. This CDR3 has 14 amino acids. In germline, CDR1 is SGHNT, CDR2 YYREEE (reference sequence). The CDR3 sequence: CASSATIRSDTQYF. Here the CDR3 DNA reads TGTGCCAGCAGCGCCACCATCCGCTCGGATACGCAGTATTTT.

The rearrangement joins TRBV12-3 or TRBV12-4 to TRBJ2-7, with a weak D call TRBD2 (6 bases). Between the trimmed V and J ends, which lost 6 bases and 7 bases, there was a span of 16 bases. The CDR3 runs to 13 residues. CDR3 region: CASSPGPRGEQYF. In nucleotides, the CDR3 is TGTGCCAGCAGCCCAGGGCCCCGGGGGGAGCAGTACTTC.

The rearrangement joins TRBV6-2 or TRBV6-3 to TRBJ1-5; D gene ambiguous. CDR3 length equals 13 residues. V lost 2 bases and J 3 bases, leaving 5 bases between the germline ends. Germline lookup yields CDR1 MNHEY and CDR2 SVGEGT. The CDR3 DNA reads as TGTGCCAGCAGTTACCTAGACAATCAGCCCCAGCATTTT. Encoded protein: CASSYLDNQPQHF.

The DNA for the CDR3 is TGTGCCAGCTCCCTCACTAGGGGCGAAACCGGGGAGCTGTTTTTT. Translated: CASSLTRGETGELFF. The chain is built from TRBV2 and TRBJ2-2, with D perhaps matching TRBD1 or TRBD2 (5 bases each). Per germline, CDR1 SNHLY and CDR2 FYNNEI. V lost 8 bases to trimming and J lost 5 bases, with 18 bases between them. The CDR3 covers 15 residues.

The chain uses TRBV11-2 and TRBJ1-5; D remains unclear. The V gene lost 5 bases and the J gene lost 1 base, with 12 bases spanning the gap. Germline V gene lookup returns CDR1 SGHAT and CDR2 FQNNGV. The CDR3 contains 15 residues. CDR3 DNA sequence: TGTGCCAGCAGCCAGACTCTCGGCAGCAATCAGCCCCAGCATTTT. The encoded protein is CASSQTLGSNQPQHF.

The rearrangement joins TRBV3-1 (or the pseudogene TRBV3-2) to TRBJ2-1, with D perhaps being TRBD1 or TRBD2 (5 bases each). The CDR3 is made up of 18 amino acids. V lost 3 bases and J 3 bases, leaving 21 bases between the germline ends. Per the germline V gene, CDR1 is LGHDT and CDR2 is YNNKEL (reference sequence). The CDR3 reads CASSHPRGWGLGYNEQFF. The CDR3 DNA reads TGTGCCAGCAGCCATCCGAGGGGCTGGGGCCTGGGCTACAATGAGCAGTTCTTC.

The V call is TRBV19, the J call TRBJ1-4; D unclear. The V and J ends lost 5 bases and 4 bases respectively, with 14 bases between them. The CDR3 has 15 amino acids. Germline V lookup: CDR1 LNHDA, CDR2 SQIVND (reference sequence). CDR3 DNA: TGTGCCAGTAGTCCGGCGGATTTCAGTAATGAAAAACTGTTTTTT. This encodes CASSPADFSNEKLFF.

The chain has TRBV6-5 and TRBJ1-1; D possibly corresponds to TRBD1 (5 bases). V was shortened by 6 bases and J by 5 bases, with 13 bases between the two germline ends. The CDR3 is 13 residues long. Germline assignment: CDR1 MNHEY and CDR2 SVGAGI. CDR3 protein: CASRLPQGTEAFF. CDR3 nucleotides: TGTGCCAGCAGGCTCCCTCAGGGAACTGAAGCTTTCTTT.

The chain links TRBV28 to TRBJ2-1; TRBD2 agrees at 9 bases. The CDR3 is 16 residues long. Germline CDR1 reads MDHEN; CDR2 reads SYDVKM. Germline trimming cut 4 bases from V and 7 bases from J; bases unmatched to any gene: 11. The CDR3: CASSSLGAGGPNEQFF. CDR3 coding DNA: TGTGCCAGCAGTTCCCTTGGGGCGGGAGGGCCGAATGAGCAGTTCTTC.

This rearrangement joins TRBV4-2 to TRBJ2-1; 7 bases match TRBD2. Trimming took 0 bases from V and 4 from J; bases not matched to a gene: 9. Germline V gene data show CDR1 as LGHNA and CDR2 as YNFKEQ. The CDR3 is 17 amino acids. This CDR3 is CASSQDGVGTIYNEQFF. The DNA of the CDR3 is TGTGCCAGCAGCCAAGATGGGGTCGGGACTATATACAATGAGCAGTTCTTC.

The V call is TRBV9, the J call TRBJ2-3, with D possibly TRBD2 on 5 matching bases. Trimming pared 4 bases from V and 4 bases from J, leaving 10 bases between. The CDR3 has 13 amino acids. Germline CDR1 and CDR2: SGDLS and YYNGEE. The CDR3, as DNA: TGTGCCAGCAGCCCTCCAGCGGCAGATACGCAGTATTTT. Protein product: CASSPPAADTQYF.

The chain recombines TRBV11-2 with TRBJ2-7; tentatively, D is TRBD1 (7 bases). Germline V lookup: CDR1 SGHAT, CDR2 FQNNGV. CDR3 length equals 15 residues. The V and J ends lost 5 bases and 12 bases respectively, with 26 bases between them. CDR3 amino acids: CASSPAGQRTHRGYF. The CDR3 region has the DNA TGTGCCAGCAGCCCGGCGGGACAGAGGACCCATCGAGGGTACTTC.

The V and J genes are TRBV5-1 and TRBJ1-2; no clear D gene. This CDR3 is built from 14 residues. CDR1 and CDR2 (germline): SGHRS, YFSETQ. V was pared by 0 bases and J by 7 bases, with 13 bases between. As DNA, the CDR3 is TGCGCCAGCAGCTTGGGTGGGGATCGTGGTGGCTACACCTTC. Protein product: CASSLGGDRGGYTF.

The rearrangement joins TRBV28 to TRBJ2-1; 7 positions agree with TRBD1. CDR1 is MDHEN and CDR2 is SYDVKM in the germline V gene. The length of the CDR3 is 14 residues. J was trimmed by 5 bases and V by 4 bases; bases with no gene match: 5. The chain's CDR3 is CASSSRTGHNEQFF. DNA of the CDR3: TGTGCCAGCAGTTCTAGGACAGGACACAATGAGCAGTTCTTC.

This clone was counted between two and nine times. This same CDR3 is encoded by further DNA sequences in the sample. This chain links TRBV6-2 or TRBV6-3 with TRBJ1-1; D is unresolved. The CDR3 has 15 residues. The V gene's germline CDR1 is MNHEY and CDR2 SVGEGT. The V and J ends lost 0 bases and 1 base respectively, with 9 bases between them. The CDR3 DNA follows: TGTGCCAGCAGTTACTCCCCCTTGGAGAACACTGAAGCTTTCTTT. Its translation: CASSYSPLENTEAFF.

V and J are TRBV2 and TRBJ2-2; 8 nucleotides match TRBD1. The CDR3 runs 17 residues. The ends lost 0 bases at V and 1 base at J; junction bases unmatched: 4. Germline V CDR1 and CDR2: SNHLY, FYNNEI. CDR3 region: CASSEAPGTGNTGELFF. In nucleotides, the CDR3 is TGTGCCAGCAGTGAAGCCCCCGGGACAGGGAACACCGGGGAGCTGTTTTTT.

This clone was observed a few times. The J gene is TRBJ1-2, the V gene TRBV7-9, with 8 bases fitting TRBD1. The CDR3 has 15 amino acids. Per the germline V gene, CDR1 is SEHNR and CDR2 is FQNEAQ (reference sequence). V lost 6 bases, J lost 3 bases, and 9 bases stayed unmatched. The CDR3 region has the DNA TGTGCCAGCAGTCCCTCAGGGGGCATTTACTATGGCTACACCTTC. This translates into CASSPSGGIYYGYTF.